A selection of T cell receptor beta chains follows, all from one sample in a study of blood T cell repertoires in COVID-19. Data came from immunoSEQ multiplex PCR; TCRdb stores just in-frame clones and leaves some out. The sample includes 200,000 to 300,000 clones, around 81% of them seen just once. Source material: peripheral blood. The receptors were gathered from a woman aged 55-70 years with active or convalescent COVID-19. Both conserved end residues are part of each CDR3. D genes are given only for firm matches. Only part of the rows carry a size: once, few, many, or a class if the clone is expanded.

D gene: -; V gene: TRBV19; J gene: TRBJ2-2; clone size: once; CDR3 protein: CASSISSNTGELFF; CDR3 DNA: TGTGCCAGTAGTATTAGCTCGAACACCGGGGAGCTGTTTTTT
D gene: TRBD2; V gene: TRBV29-1; J gene: TRBJ2-1; clone size: -; CDR3 protein: CSVRTTGLAGAQNNEQFF; CDR3 DNA: TGCAGCGTGCGAACGACGGGACTAGCGGGGGCCCAGAACAATGAGCAGTTCTTC
D gene: -; V gene: TRBV18; J gene: TRBJ2-7; clone size: -; CDR3 protein: CASSPGRAPYEQYF; CDR3 DNA: TGTGCCAGCTCACCAGGCAGGGCCCCATACGAGCAGTACTTC
D gene: -; V gene: TRBV6-5; J gene: TRBJ2-2; clone size: once; CDR3 protein: CASSYLVGARTGELFF; CDR3 DNA: TGTGCCAGCAGTTACTTGGTGGGGGCGCGCACCGGGGAGCTGTTTTTT
D gene: TRBD2; V gene: TRBV12-5; J gene: TRBJ2-3; clone size: -; CDR3 protein: CASAQTSGTETQYF; CDR3 DNA: TGTGCTAGTGCTCAAACTAGCGGGACGGAGACGCAGTATTTT
D gene: -; V gene: TRBV5-1; J gene: TRBJ1-1; clone size: few; CDR3 protein: CASSLVGAYRGSEAFF; CDR3 DNA: TGCGCCAGCAGCTTGGTTGGGGCCTACCGTGGGTCTGAAGCTTTCTTT
D gene: TRBD2; V gene: TRBV6-5; J gene: TRBJ2-3; clone size: -; CDR3 protein: CATLAGGPDTQYF; CDR3 DNA: TGTGCCACCCTAGCGGGTGGGCCAGATACGCAGTATTTT
D gene: TRBD2; V gene: TRBV6-1; J gene: TRBJ2-3; clone size: -; CDR3 protein: CASSETLVRRGAVDTQYF; CDR3 DNA: TGTGCCAGCAGTGAAACTCTCGTTCGGCGGGGGGCCGTTGATACGCAGTATTTT
D gene: -; V gene: TRBV15; J gene: TRBJ1-1; clone size: -; CDR3 protein: CATSLTPQHGTEAFF; CDR3 DNA: TGTGCCACCAGCTTAACACCCCAACATGGCACTGAAGCTTTCTTT
D gene: -; V gene: TRBV18; J gene: TRBJ2-3; clone size: -; CDR3 protein: CASSPSLAADTQYF; CDR3 DNA: TGTGCCAGCTCACCATCTCTGGCAGCAGATACGCAGTATTTT
D gene: -; V gene: TRBV7-3; J gene: TRBJ2-1; clone size: -; CDR3 protein: CASSLSSDPYNEQFF; CDR3 DNA: TGTGCCAGCAGCTTAAGTAGCGACCCCTACAATGAGCAGTTCTTC
D gene: -; V gene: TRBV19; J gene: TRBJ1-4; clone size: -; CDR3 protein: CASSISEGSKEKLFF; CDR3 DNA: TGTGCCAGTAGTATATCCGAGGGATCAAAGGAAAAACTGTTTTTT
D gene: -; V gene: TRBV5-1; J gene: TRBJ2-2; clone size: -; CDR3 protein: CASSSQVSTGELFF; CDR3 DNA: TGCGCCAGCAGCTCACAGGTTTCCACCGGGGAGCTGTTTTTT
D gene: -; V gene: TRBV11-2; J gene: TRBJ2-3; clone size: -; CDR3 protein: CASSLDRQLRQFTDTQYF; CDR3 DNA: TGTGCCAGCAGCTTAGATCGCCAGTTGCGGCAATTCACAGATACGCAGTATTTT
D gene: -; V gene: TRBV4-2; J gene: TRBJ1-5; clone size: -; CDR3 protein: CASSQRVGGGNQPQHF; CDR3 DNA: TGTGCCAGCAGCCAACGGGTGGGGGGGGGCAATCAGCCCCAGCATTTT
D gene: TRBD2; V gene: TRBV6-1; J gene: TRBJ2-7; clone size: -; CDR3 protein: CASSDTSGSSAYEQYF; CDR3 DNA: TGTGCCAGCAGTGATACTAGCGGGAGTAGTGCCTACGAGCAGTACTTC
D gene: TRBD1; V gene: TRBV20-1; J gene: TRBJ2-7; clone size: -; CDR3 protein: CSASLDRGPYEQYF; CDR3 DNA: TGCAGTGCTAGTCTGGACAGGGGGCCCTACGAGCAGTACTTC
D gene: TRBD2; V gene: TRBV24-1; J gene: TRBJ2-3; clone size: -; CDR3 protein: CATSDLQVRASGSPDTQYF; CDR3 DNA: TGTGCCACCAGTGATTTGCAGGTTAGGGCTAGCGGGAGCCCAGATACGCAGTATTTT
D gene: TRBD1; V gene: TRBV19; J gene: TRBJ2-7; clone size: -; CDR3 protein: CASSQQGAYEQYF; CDR3 DNA: TGTGCCAGTAGTCAACAGGGGGCCTACGAGCAGTACTTC
D gene: TRBD1; V gene: TRBV9; J gene: TRBJ1-3; clone size: few; CDR3 protein: CASSPRTGGIGSGNTIYF; CDR3 DNA: TGTGCCAGCAGCCCTAGGACAGGGGGAATCGGCTCTGGAAACACCATATATTTT
D gene: -; V gene: TRBV6-1; J gene: TRBJ1-1; clone size: -; CDR3 protein: CASSELRGAGTEAFF; CDR3 DNA: TGTGCCAGCAGTGAATTGCGGGGGGCGGGTACTGAAGCTTTCTTT
D gene: TRBD1; V gene: TRBV19; J gene: TRBJ1-1; clone size: -; CDR3 protein: CASSLTGENTEAFF; CDR3 DNA: TGTGCCAGTAGCTTGACAGGGGAGAACACTGAAGCTTTCTTT
D gene: -; V gene: TRBV19; J gene: TRBJ1-1; clone size: once; CDR3 protein: CASSMTAMNTEAFF; CDR3 DNA: TGTGCCAGTAGTATGACAGCCATGAACACTGAAGCTTTCTTT
D gene: -; V gene: TRBV28; J gene: TRBJ1-1; clone size: once; CDR3 protein: CASSLSPGQFEAFF; CDR3 DNA: TGTGCCAGCAGTTTATCCCCTGGACAGTTTGAAGCTTTCTTT
D gene: TRBD1; V gene: TRBV6-5; J gene: TRBJ2-3; clone size: -; CDR3 protein: CASSWGTGGDTQYF; CDR3 DNA: TGTGCCAGCAGTTGGGGGACAGGGGGAGATACGCAGTATTTT
D gene: TRBD1; V gene: TRBV6-6; J gene: TRBJ2-1; clone size: -; CDR3 protein: CASNPRDRADNEQFF; CDR3 DNA: TGTGCCAGCAATCCCCGGGACAGAGCGGACAATGAGCAGTTCTTC
D gene: -; V gene: TRBV21-1; J gene: TRBJ2-4; clone size: -; CDR3 protein: CASSGDSTKQGRNIQYF; CDR3 DNA: TGTGCCAGCAGCGGCGACTCTACTAAACAAGGTCGAAACATTCAGTACTTC
D gene: TRBD1; V gene: TRBV30; J gene: TRBJ1-4; clone size: -; CDR3 protein: CAWSSGGLNEKLFF; CDR3 DNA: TGTGCCTGGAGCTCAGGGGGTTTGAATGAAAAACTGTTTTTT
D gene: -; V gene: TRBV21-1; J gene: TRBJ1-2; clone size: -; CDR3 protein: CASSKARRSHGYTF; CDR3 DNA: TGTGCCAGCAGCAAAGCGCGGAGGAGTCATGGCTACACCTTC
D gene: -; V gene: TRBV28; J gene: TRBJ1-2; clone size: -; CDR3 protein: CASRSGNYGYTF; CDR3 DNA: TGTGCCAGCAGGTCAGGGAACTATGGCTACACCTTC
D gene: TRBD1; V gene: TRBV10-3; J gene: TRBJ2-2; clone size: -; CDR3 protein: CAISDPGQGGTGELFF; CDR3 DNA: TGTGCCATCAGTGACCCGGGACAGGGGGGAACCGGGGAGCTGTTTTTT
D gene: TRBD2; V gene: TRBV5-5; J gene: TRBJ2-1; clone size: -; CDR3 protein: CASSLTSGSHIEQFF; CDR3 DNA: TGTGCCAGCAGCTTGACTAGCGGGAGCCACATAGAGCAGTTCTTC
D gene: -; V gene: TRBV5-1; J gene: TRBJ2-5; clone size: -; CDR3 protein: CASSYGQLQETQYF; CDR3 DNA: TGCGCCAGCAGCTACGGACAGCTCCAAGAGACCCAGTACTTC
D gene: TRBD1; V gene: TRBV7-7; J gene: TRBJ2-1; clone size: -; CDR3 protein: CASSQDREPYNEQFF; CDR3 DNA: TGTGCTAGCAGCCAGGACAGGGAACCCTACAATGAGCAGTTCTTC
D gene: -; V gene: TRBV7-2; J gene: TRBJ2-7; clone size: -; CDR3 protein: CASSSRRGSYEQYF; CDR3 DNA: TGTGCCAGCAGCTCCCGGAGGGGATCCTACGAGCAGTACTTC
D gene: TRBD2; V gene: TRBV10-3; J gene: TRBJ2-1; clone size: -; CDR3 protein: CAISEKREGLNEQFF; CDR3 DNA: TGTGCCATCAGTGAAAAGCGGGAGGGCCTTAATGAGCAGTTCTTC
D gene: -; V gene: TRBV7-9; J gene: TRBJ1-1; clone size: few; CDR3 protein: CASSLAPDTNTEAFF; CDR3 DNA: TGTGCCAGCAGCTTAGCCCCGGACACGAACACTGAAGCTTTCTTT
D gene: TRBD2; V gene: TRBV15; J gene: TRBJ2-1; clone size: -; CDR3 protein: CATSRDGGLAAPQFF; CDR3 DNA: TGTGCCACCAGCAGAGATGGGGGACTAGCGGCCCCGCAGTTCTTC
D gene: -; V gene: TRBV11-2; J gene: TRBJ1-6; clone size: -; CDR3 protein: CASSFSFSYNSPLHF; CDR3 DNA: TGTGCCAGCAGCTTTTCCTTCTCCTATAATTCACCCCTCCACTTT
D gene: -; V gene: TRBV6-1; J gene: TRBJ1-5; clone size: -; CDR3 protein: CASSGTVRQSNQPQHF; CDR3 DNA: TGTGCCAGCAGTGGGACCGTTAGACAGTCCAATCAGCCCCAGCATTTT
D gene: -; V gene: TRBV5-6; J gene: TRBJ2-2; clone size: -; CDR3 protein: CASSLEPGSGLGELFF; CDR3 DNA: TGTGCCAGCAGCTTGGAACCGGGATCGGGCCTCGGGGAGCTGTTTTTT
D gene: -; V gene: TRBV30; J gene: TRBJ2-1; clone size: -; CDR3 protein: CAWSVSLGDNEQFF; CDR3 DNA: TGTGCCTGGAGTGTTAGCTTAGGAGACAATGAGCAGTTCTTC
D gene: TRBD1; V gene: TRBV6-5; J gene: TRBJ2-2; clone size: -; CDR3 protein: CASTRTGRTGELFF; CDR3 DNA: TGTGCCAGCACCCGGACAGGGAGGACCGGGGAGCTGTTTTTT
D gene: -; V gene: TRBV5-6; J gene: TRBJ2-2; clone size: few; CDR3 protein: CASSLVGGTNTGELFF; CDR3 DNA: TGTGCCAGCAGCTTGGTTGGGGGCACGAACACCGGGGAGCTGTTTTTT
D gene: TRBD2; V gene: TRBV4-1; J gene: TRBJ2-1; clone size: -; CDR3 protein: CASSQDLLERENNEQFF; CDR3 DNA: TGCGCCAGCAGCCAAGATCTTTTAGAGCGGGAGAACAATGAGCAGTTCTTC
D gene: TRBD2; V gene: TRBV5-1; J gene: TRBJ2-6; clone size: -; CDR3 protein: CASSAGVASSGANVLTF; CDR3 DNA: TGCGCCAGCAGCGCGGGAGTTGCGAGCTCTGGGGCCAACGTCCTGACTTTC
D gene: -; V gene: TRBV7-8; J gene: TRBJ2-7; clone size: -; CDR3 protein: CASSLGGQTYEQYF; CDR3 DNA: TGTGCCAGCAGCTTAGGGGGACAAACCTACGAGCAGTACTTC
D gene: TRBD2; V gene: TRBV3-1/TRBV3-2; J gene: TRBJ2-1; clone size: once; CDR3 protein: CASSQWLAGDYNEQFF; CDR3 DNA: TGTGCCAGCAGCCAGTGGCTAGCGGGGGACTACAATGAGCAGTTCTTC
D gene: TRBD2; V gene: TRBV7-2; J gene: TRBJ2-3; clone size: -; CDR3 protein: CASSFHLSGAPDTQYF; CDR3 DNA: TGTGCCAGCAGCTTTCACCTAAGCGGGGCACCAGATACGCAGTATTTT
D gene: -; V gene: TRBV5-1; J gene: TRBJ1-2; clone size: -; CDR3 protein: CASSLVAGGHGYTF; CDR3 DNA: TGCGCCAGCAGCTTAGTCGCGGGGGGACATGGCTACACCTTC
D gene: TRBD2; V gene: TRBV5-4; J gene: TRBJ2-3; clone size: -; CDR3 protein: CASSPGLAGEGPDTQYF; CDR3 DNA: TGTGCCAGCAGCCCAGGACTAGCGGGGGAGGGTCCAGATACGCAGTATTTT
D gene: TRBD2; V gene: TRBV4-2; J gene: TRBJ2-5; clone size: -; CDR3 protein: CASSHERGGQETQYF; CDR3 DNA: TGTGCCAGCAGCCATGAGCGGGGGGGCCAAGAGACCCAGTACTTC
D gene: -; V gene: TRBV19; J gene: TRBJ2-1; clone size: once; CDR3 protein: CASSLDRPSYNEQFF; CDR3 DNA: TGTGCCAGTAGCTTAGACAGGCCCTCCTACAATGAGCAGTTCTTC